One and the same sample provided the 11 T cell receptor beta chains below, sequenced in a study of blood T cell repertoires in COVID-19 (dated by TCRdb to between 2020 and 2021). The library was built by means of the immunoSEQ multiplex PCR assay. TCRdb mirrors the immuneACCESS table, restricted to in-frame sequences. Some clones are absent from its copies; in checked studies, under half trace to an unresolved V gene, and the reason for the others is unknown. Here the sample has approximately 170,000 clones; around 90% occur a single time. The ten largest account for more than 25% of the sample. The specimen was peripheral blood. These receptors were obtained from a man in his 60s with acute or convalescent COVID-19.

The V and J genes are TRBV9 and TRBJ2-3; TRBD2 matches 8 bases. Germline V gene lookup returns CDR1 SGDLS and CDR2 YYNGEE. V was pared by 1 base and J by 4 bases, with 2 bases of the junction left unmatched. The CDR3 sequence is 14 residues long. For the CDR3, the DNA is TGTGCCAGCAGCGTACTAGCGGGCCCAGATACGCAGTATTTT. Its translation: CASSVLAGPDTQYF.

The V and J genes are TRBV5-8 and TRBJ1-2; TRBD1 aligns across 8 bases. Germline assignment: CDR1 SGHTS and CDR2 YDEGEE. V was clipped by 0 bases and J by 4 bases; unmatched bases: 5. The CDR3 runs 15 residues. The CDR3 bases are TGTGCCAGCAGCTTGGCGGACAGGGTATTCTATGGCTACACCTTC. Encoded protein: CASSLADRVFYGYTF.

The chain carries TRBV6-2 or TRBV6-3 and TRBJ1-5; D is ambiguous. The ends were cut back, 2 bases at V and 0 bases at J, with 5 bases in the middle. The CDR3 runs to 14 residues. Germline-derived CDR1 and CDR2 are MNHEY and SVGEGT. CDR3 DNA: TGTGCCAGCAGTTACATACTTAGCAATCAGCCCCAGCATTTT. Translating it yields CASSYILSNQPQHF.

The CDR3 region has the DNA TGTGCCAGTAGTATCCGCAGCAGGAATGAGCAGTTCTTC. Translation gives CASSIRSRNEQFF. The chain uses TRBV19 and TRBJ2-1; D unresolved. The CDR3 extends over 13 amino acids. Trimming cost V 3 bases and J 7 bases, with 10 bases left between them. From germline, CDR1 is LNHDA and CDR2 SQIVND (reference sequence).

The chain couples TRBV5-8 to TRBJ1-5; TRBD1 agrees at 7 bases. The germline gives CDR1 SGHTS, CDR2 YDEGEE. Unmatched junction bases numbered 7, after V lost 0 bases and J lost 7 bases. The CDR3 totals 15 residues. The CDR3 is CASSLARGLGQPQHF. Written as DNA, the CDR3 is TGTGCCAGCAGCTTGGCGAGGGGGCTAGGGCAGCCCCAGCATTTT.

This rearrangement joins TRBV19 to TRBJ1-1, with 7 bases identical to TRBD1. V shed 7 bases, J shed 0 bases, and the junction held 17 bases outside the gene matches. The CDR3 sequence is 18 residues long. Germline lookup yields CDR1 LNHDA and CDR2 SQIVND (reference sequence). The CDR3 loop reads CASTKGRDRQTMNTEAFF. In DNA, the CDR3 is TGTGCCAGTACTAAAGGAAGGGACAGACAGACGATGAACACTGAAGCTTTCTTT.

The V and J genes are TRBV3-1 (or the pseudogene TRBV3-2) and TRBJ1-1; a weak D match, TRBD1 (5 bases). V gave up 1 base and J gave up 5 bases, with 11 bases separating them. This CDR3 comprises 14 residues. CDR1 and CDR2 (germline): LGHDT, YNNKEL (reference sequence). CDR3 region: CASSQGAGRTEAFF. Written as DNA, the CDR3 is TGTGCCAGCAGCCAAGGGGCAGGGAGGACTGAAGCTTTCTTT.

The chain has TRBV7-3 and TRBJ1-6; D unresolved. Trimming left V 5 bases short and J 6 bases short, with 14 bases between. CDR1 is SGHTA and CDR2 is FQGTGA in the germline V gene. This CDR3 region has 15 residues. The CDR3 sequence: CASSPQAGGNSPLHF. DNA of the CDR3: TGTGCCAGCAGCCCTCAAGCGGGAGGTAATTCACCCCTCCACTTT.

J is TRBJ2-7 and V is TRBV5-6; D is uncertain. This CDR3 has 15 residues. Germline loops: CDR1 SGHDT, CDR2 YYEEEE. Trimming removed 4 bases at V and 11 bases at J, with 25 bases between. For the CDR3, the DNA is TGTGCCAGCAGCATGACTCCACTCACCCGCGGAGTAGAGTACGTC. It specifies CASSMTPLTRGVEYV.

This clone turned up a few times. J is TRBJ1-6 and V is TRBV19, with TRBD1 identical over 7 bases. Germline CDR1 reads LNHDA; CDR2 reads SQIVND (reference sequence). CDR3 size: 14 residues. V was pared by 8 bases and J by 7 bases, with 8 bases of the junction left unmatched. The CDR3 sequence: CASRNRQGNSPLHF. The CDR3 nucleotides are TGTGCCAGTCGGAATAGACAGGGAAATTCACCCCTCCACTTT. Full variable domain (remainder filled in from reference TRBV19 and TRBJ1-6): DGGITQSPKYLFRKEGQNVTLSCEQNLNHDAMYWYRQDPGQGLRLIYYSQIVNDFQKGDIAEGYSVSREKKESFPLTVTSAQKNPTAFYLCASRNRQGNSPLHFGNGTRLTVT.

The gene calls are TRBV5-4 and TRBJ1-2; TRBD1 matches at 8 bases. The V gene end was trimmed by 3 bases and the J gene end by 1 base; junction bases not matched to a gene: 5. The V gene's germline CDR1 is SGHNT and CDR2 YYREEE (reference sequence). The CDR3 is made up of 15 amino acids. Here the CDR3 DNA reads TGTGCCAGCAGCTGGGGGACAGGAGTTAACTATGGCTACACCTTC. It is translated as CASSWGTGVNYGYTF.